Below, 19 T cell receptor beta chains from the same sample are listed, as sequenced in a study of regulatory and conventional T cells in RAG deficiency. Measured with immunoSEQ multiplex PCR; TCRdb has only the in-frame clones, and not every one. Of approximately 48,000 clones in the sample, approximately 90% are singletons; the top ten hold 0.5% to 0.55%. Conventional CD4+ T cells were sorted from blood as CD25-low CD127-high cells. This sample also belongs to another study, concerning regulatory T cells. That work contributes: The primer mix had 52 TRBV and 13 TRBJ primers.

Sequenced input: CD4+ effector T cells sorted from blood. These receptors were obtained from a human donor in good health.

The J gene is TRBJ1-2, the V gene TRBV19; D is unresolved. The CDR3 loop spans 15 amino acids. Trimming took 6 bases from V and 5 from J, leaving 19 bases between them. Germline V lookup: CDR1 LNHDA, CDR2 SQIVND (reference sequence). The CDR3 reads CASRPPGSGSYGYTF. The CDR3 DNA follows: TGTGCCAGTAGACCCCCAGGTAGCGGTAGTTATGGCTACACCTTC.

The chain joins TRBV19 to TRBJ2-5; D gene uncertain. CDR1 and CDR2 (germline): LNHDA, SQIVND (reference sequence). Trimming removed 5 bases at V and 3 bases at J, with 16 bases between. This CDR3 region has 15 residues. The chain's CDR3 is CASSVYGLAKETQYF. For the CDR3, the DNA is TGTGCCAGTAGTGTTTACGGCTTGGCGAAAGAGACCCAGTACTTC.

J is TRBJ2-1 and V is TRBV19, with 11 bases matching TRBD2. V lost 6 bases to trimming and J lost 2 bases; unmatched junction nucleotides: 6. Looked up from germline, CDR1 is LNHDA and CDR2 is SQIVND (reference sequence). The CDR3 runs to 16 residues. CDR3 sequence: CASRGTSGYTYNEQFF. CDR3 DNA sequence: TGTGCCAGTAGAGGGACTAGCGGATACACCTACAATGAGCAGTTCTTC.

The V gene is TRBV10-3, the J gene TRBJ1-3; D is undetermined. The germline CDR1 and CDR2 sequences are ENHRY and SYGVKD. V gave up 11 bases and J gave up 7 bases, with 12 bases separating them. This CDR3 has 11 residues. In DNA, the CDR3 is TGTGCCCCTCATGCGGGGAACACCATATATTTT. Translated: CAPHAGNTIYF.

The V call is TRBV12-5, the J call TRBJ2-7; the D gene is possibly TRBD2 (5 bases). Looked up from germline, CDR1 is LGHNT and CDR2 is FRNRAP. Trimming shortened V by 2 bases and J by 0 bases, and 11 bases separated the two germline ends. The CDR3 covers 15 residues. CDR3 protein: CASGLPTGISYEQYF. CDR3 nucleotide sequence: TGTGCTAGTGGTTTGCCGACCGGGATCTCCTACGAGCAGTACTTC.

V is TRBV10-3 and J is TRBJ2-3, with TRBD2 matching 9 bases. Germline values: CDR1 ENHRY, CDR2 SYGVKD. The CDR3 loop spans 13 amino acids. Germline trimming cut 9 bases from V and 2 bases from J; bases unmatched to any gene: 3. CDR3 sequence (DNA): TGTGCCATAAGCGGGGGGCCCACAGATACGCAGTATTTT. Translation: CAISGGPTDTQYF.

Regarding this clone: A junction end diverges from the germline sequence, so it may reflect a read error. The chain employs TRBV9 and TRBJ2-4, with a possible D match to TRBD1 (5 bases). The length of the CDR3 is 12 residues. In germline, CDR1 is SGDLS, CDR2 YYNGEE. This CDR3 reads CASSVVTGARNF. CDR3 DNA: TGTGCCAGCAGCGTGGTAACTGGGGCTAGGAACTTC. The entire variable domain, with the rest obtained from reference TRBV9 and TRBJ2-4, is as follows: DSGVTQTPKHLITATGQRVTLRCSPRSGDLSVYWYQQSLDQGLQFLIQYYNGEERAKGNILERFSAQQFPDLHSELNLSSLELGDSALYFCASSVVTGARNFGAGTRLSVL.

The gene calls are TRBV4-1 and TRBJ1-2; a possible D gene is TRBD1 (5 bases). This CDR3 has 14 residues. Germline V gives CDR1 MGHRA, CDR2 YSYEKL. Trimming left V 0 bases short and J 6 bases short, with 11 bases between. The CDR3 is CASSQEARGDGYTF. The CDR3 DNA reads as TGCGCCAGCAGCCAAGAGGCAAGGGGTGATGGCTACACCTTC.

V usage is TRBV19 and J usage is TRBJ2-7; perhaps TRBD1 as D (5 bases). Germline lookup yields CDR1 LNHDA and CDR2 SQIVND (reference sequence). V lost 1 base and J 3 bases, leaving 16 bases between the germline ends. CDR3 length equals 16 residues. The CDR3 spells CASSIGAWGQGYEQYF. The DNA of the CDR3 is TGTGCCAGTAGTATAGGGGCATGGGGCCAGGGCTACGAGCAGTACTTC. The full variable domain, in which reference TRBV19 and TRBJ2-7 provide the parts outside the CDR3, is DGGITQSPKYLFRKEGQNVTLSCEQNLNHDAMYWYRQDPGQGLRLIYYSQIVNDFQKGDIAEGYSVSREKKESFPLTVTSAQKNPTAFYLCASSIGAWGQGYEQYFGPGTRLTVT.

V gene TRBV30 combines with J gene TRBJ2-2; possible D gene TRBD2, 5 bases. Per the germline V gene, CDR1 is GTSNPN and CDR2 is SVGIG (reference sequence). V was shortened by 1 base and J by 3 bases, with 9 bases between the two germline ends. The CDR3 totals 14 residues. This CDR3 is CAWSGGLHTGELFF. The CDR3, as DNA: TGTGCCTGGAGTGGAGGGCTTCACACCGGGGAGCTGTTTTTT.

This sequence joins TRBV7-8 and TRBJ1-5, with TRBD1 matching over 11 bases. This CDR3 is built from 15 residues. The V gene end was trimmed by 3 bases and the J gene end by 7 bases; junction bases not matched to a gene: 5. CDR1 is SGHVS, CDR2 FQNEAQ, per germline. The CDR3 DNA follows: TGTGCCAGCAGCTTTAAGGGACAGGGGGAACAGCCCCAGCATTTT. It translates to CASSFKGQGEQPQHF.

V is TRBV19 and J is TRBJ1-1; no clear D. Trimming left V 8 bases short and J 1 base short, with 11 bases between. Looked up from germline, CDR1 is LNHDA and CDR2 is SQIVND (reference sequence). The CDR3 is made up of 13 amino acids. In DNA form, the CDR3 reads TGTGCCAGTTCGCCCGGGAGGAACACTGAAGCTTTCTTT. It encodes CASSPGRNTEAFF.

The rearrangement uses TRBV7-3 and TRBJ1-1; D perhaps matches TRBD1 (6 bases). This CDR3 region has 16 residues. Deletions cut 5 bases from V and 1 base from J, with 17 bases between. CDR1 is SGHTA, CDR2 FQGTGA, per germline. CDR3 protein: CASSLRGGRTNTEAFF. DNA for the CDR3: TGTGCCAGCAGCCTTAGAGGGGGAAGGACGAACACTGAAGCTTTCTTT.

The V gene is TRBV11-3, the J gene TRBJ1-4; no clear D gene. V was pared by 4 bases and J by 8 bases, with 17 bases between. CDR1 and CDR2 (germline): SGHNT, YENEEA. CDR3 size: 15 residues. CDR3 nucleotides: TGTGCCAGCAGCTACGGGGAGGTCATGTGGGAAAAACTGTTTTTT. It specifies CASSYGEVMWEKLFF.

The chain uses TRBV4-2 and TRBJ2-1, with no clear D. Germline V lookup: CDR1 LGHNA, CDR2 YNFKEQ. The V end lost 1 base, the J end lost 9 bases, and 16 bases lay between the germline ends. The CDR3 extends over 15 amino acids. The CDR3 reads CASSQGTEWPSEQFF. In nucleotides, the CDR3 is TGTGCCAGCAGCCAAGGTACCGAGTGGCCTTCTGAGCAGTTCTTC.

This chain joins TRBV28 and TRBJ2-3, with TRBD1 matching over 8 bases. Germline V gives CDR1 MDHEN, CDR2 SYDVKM. The CDR3 contains 15 residues. The V gene end was trimmed by 4 bases and the J gene end by 4 bases; junction bases not matched to a gene: 7. The CDR3 bases are TGTGCCAGCAGTTCAGGGACAGGATGGGCAGATACGCAGTATTTT. This codes for CASSSGTGWADTQYF.

The chain links TRBV9 to TRBJ1-2, with D unresolved. Germline V lookup: CDR1 SGDLS, CDR2 YYNGEE. V dropped 2 bases and J dropped 2 bases, with 7 bases sitting between them. The CDR3 spans 13 residues. CDR3 residues: CASSVMGNYGYTF. For the CDR3, the DNA is TGTGCCAGCAGCGTTATGGGGAACTATGGCTACACCTTC.

The rearrangement links TRBV19 to TRBJ1-2, with D perhaps matching TRBD1 (5 bases). V was clipped by 3 bases and J by 0 bases, with 14 bases between them. This CDR3 region has 16 residues. The V gene's germline CDR1 is LNHDA and CDR2 SQIVND (reference sequence). The CDR3 spells CASSIPPGRSNYGYTF. CDR3 nucleotides: TGTGCCAGTAGTATTCCCCCGGGACGATCTAACTATGGCTACACCTTC.

The gene calls are TRBV9 and TRBJ2-3; D is unclear. Per germline, CDR1 SGDLS and CDR2 YYNGEE. V gave up 0 bases and J gave up 6 bases, with 8 bases separating them. There are 13 residues in the CDR3. This CDR3 reads CASSVGLGDTQYF. In DNA, the CDR3 is TGTGCCAGCAGCGTAGGACTGGGGGATACGCAGTATTTT.